These 27 T cell receptor beta chains came from one sample sequenced in a study of T cells after yellow fever vaccination. Using its own MiXCR run on the 5' RACE reads, TCRdb lists one record per CDR3 protein. The table has approximately 47,000 distinct CDR3 sequences, more than 6% seen once. Sequences were derived from PBMCs, either bulk or a sorted T-cell subset (CD4+, CD8+, memory, or dextramer-sorted; not recorded which), sampled 45 days after the yellow fever booster vaccination. These receptor sequences come from a man in his thirties or forties who received the YFV17D yellow fever vaccine.

This clonotype showed up many times. The chain has TRBV20-1 and TRBJ1-2, with D possibly TRBD1 on 5 matching bases. This CDR3 contains 14 residues. The ends were cut back, 6 bases at V and 2 bases at J, with 16 bases in the middle. Germline V gene sequence: CDR1 DFQATT, CDR2 SNEGSKA (reference sequence). The CDR3 sequence is CSAAGGNANYGYTF. As DNA, the CDR3 is TGCAGTGCGGCCGGGGGGAACGCGAACTATGGCTACACCTTC.

This clonotype was counted only a few times. An end of the junction does not agree with germline; a read error may underlie this. The chain is built from TRBV2 and TRBJ2-2; 13 bases align to TRBD2. Per the germline V gene, CDR1 is SNHLY and CDR2 is FYNNEI. This CDR3 spans 18 amino acids. This CDR3 reads CTSSSRRLAGGLTGELFF. In DNA form, the CDR3 reads TGTACCAGCAGTTCCCGCAGACTAGCGGGAGGCCTCACCGGGGAGCTGTTTTTT.

This clonotype was picked up many times. This chain links TRBV20-1 with TRBJ2-7, with D possibly matching TRBD2 (6 bases). Germline V gene sequence: CDR1 DFQATT, CDR2 SNEGSKA (reference sequence). V shed 2 bases and J shed 2 bases, with 19 bases lying between them. This CDR3 spans 16 amino acids. Written as DNA, the CDR3 is TGCAGTGCTAGATCGCTGGCCAAGGAGGGGACCTACGAGCAGTACTTC. Amino acid sequence: CSARSLAKEGTYEQYF.

The J gene is TRBJ2-3, the V gene TRBV20-1; 7 bases map to TRBD2. V was clipped by 6 bases and J by 5 bases; unmatched bases: 8. Germline V CDR1 and CDR2: DFQATT, SNEGSKA (reference sequence). This CDR3 has 13 amino acids. The CDR3 region has the DNA TGCAGTGCGTTAGGACTAGGGTTAGATACGCAGTATTTT. Its translation: CSALGLGLDTQYF.

The chain joins TRBV5-1 to TRBJ1-2; D remains unclear. The V and J ends lost 5 bases and 5 bases respectively, with 19 bases between them. This CDR3 contains 15 residues. Germline assignment: CDR1 SGHRS and CDR2 YFSETQ. CDR3 coding DNA: TGCGCCAGCAGTTCGGACGGATCTCCTGCTTATGGCTACACCTTC. Its translation: CASSSDGSPAYGYTF.

This clonotype was recorded many times. The V call is TRBV6-1, the J call TRBJ2-5; possible D gene TRBD1, 6 bases. This CDR3 has 14 amino acids. Trimming stripped 5 bases from V and 3 bases from J, with 13 bases between. Looked up from germline, CDR1 is MNHNS and CDR2 is SASEGT. DNA for the CDR3: TGTGCCAGCAGTCTAGGACAGTCGAAAGAGACCCAGTACTTC. Translation gives CASSLGQSKETQYF.

V gene TRBV5-4 combines with J gene TRBJ2-7; 8 nucleotides line up with TRBD2. The length of the CDR3 is 14 residues. Trimming took 0 bases from V and 4 from J; bases not matched to a gene: 3. Germline V gives CDR1 SGHNT, CDR2 YYREEE (reference sequence). The CDR3 loop is CASSLGGTRYEQYF. The CDR3 nucleotides are TGTGCCAGCAGCTTGGGTGGGACTAGGTACGAGCAGTACTTC.

Ten or more counts support this clonotype. The V call is TRBV29-1, the J call TRBJ2-2; TRBD1 matches at 8 bases. Germline V gene sequence: CDR1 SQVTM, CDR2 ANQGSEA. Trimming took 1 base from V and 4 from J; bases not matched to a gene: 8. CDR3 length equals 16 residues. CDR3 nucleotides: TGCAGCGTTGAAGGACAGGGGATCTCTGGCACCGGGGAGCTGTTTTTT. This translates into CSVEGQGISGTGELFF.

Many counts were recorded for this clonotype. The rearrangement joins TRBV12-3 or TRBV12-4 to TRBJ2-1, with a tentative D call TRBD2 (6 bases). The ends were cut back, 3 bases at V and 8 bases at J, with 17 bases in the middle. The CDR3 extends over 15 amino acids. CDR3 in amino acids: CASSFGTSKGDEQFF. The CDR3 nucleotides are TGTGCCAGCAGTTTCGGGACTTCAAAAGGCGATGAGCAGTTCTTC.

The chain carries TRBV7-9 and TRBJ2-6, with unresolved D. Germline CDR1 and CDR2: SEHNR and FQNEAQ (reference sequence). The CDR3 runs to 15 residues. V gave up 2 bases and J gave up 0 bases, with 5 bases separating them. CDR3 coding DNA: TGTGCCAGCAGCTTATGGAGCTCTGGGGCCAACGTCCTGACTTTC. Translating it yields CASSLWSSGANVLTF. The whole variable domain, filled in from reference TRBV7-9 and TRBJ2-6, reads DTGVSQNPRHKITKRGQNVTFRCDPISEHNRLYWYRQTLGQGPEFLTYFQNEAQLEKSRLLSDRFSAERPKGSFSTLEIQRTEQGDSAMYLCASSLWSSGANVLTFGAGSRLTVL.

This clonotype was detected a few times. This rearrangement joins TRBV7-2 to TRBJ2-1; the D call may be TRBD1 or TRBD2 (5 bases each). Germline CDR1 SGHTA, CDR2 FQGNSA. CDR3 length: 14 residues. The V end was cut by 7 bases, the J end by 6 bases, with 16 bases between. CDR3: CASTWGSRSNEQFF. DNA of the CDR3: TGTGCCAGCACGTGGGGGAGTAGAAGCAATGAGCAGTTCTTC.

Regarding this clonotype: Possible read error: a much larger clone is one base away. CDR3 bases: TGTGCCAGCAGCCAAGAGAGAGACAGGGGACCCACCGGGCAGCTGTTTTTT. The encoded protein is CASSQERDRGPTGQLFF. This rearrangement joins TRBV14 to TRBJ2-2, with TRBD1 matching over 8 bases. The CDR3 totals 17 residues. The germline gives CDR1 SGHDN, CDR2 FVKESK.

The chain recombines TRBV20-1 with TRBJ2-3; 12 bases align to TRBD2. V shed 6 bases and J 6 bases; nucleotides not matched to a gene: 4. The germline CDR1 and CDR2 sequences are DFQATT and SNEGSKA (reference sequence). The CDR3 is 13 residues long. CDR3 bases: TGCAGTGCCCGGACTAGCGGGACCGATACGCAGTATTTT. It is translated as CSARTSGTDTQYF.

Comment on this clonotype: A much larger clone differs from this one at a single base, so this may be a read error. The chain couples TRBV19 to TRBJ2-7; D gene ambiguous. The ends were cut back, 7 bases at V and 0 bases at J, with 10 bases in the middle. The CDR3 totals 13 residues. Germline V gene sequence: CDR1 LNHDA, CDR2 SQIVND (reference sequence). This CDR3 reads CASNMMSSYEQYF. The CDR3 DNA sequence: TGTGCCAGTAATATGATGTCCTCCTACGAGCAGTACTTC.

This clonotype was seen repeatedly, ten times or more. The V call is TRBV9, the J call TRBJ1-1; D gene uncertain. CDR3 length: 13 residues. V was pared by 0 bases and J by 6 bases, with 9 bases between. CDR1 is SGDLS, CDR2 YYNGEE, per germline. The CDR3 loop reads CASSVDQSSEAFF. The CDR3 DNA follows: TGTGCCAGCAGCGTAGATCAGTCCTCTGAAGCTTTCTTT.

The chain employs TRBV3-1 and TRBJ2-1; D may match TRBD1 or TRBD2 (5 bases each). The CDR3 is made up of 18 amino acids. In germline, CDR1 is LGHDT, CDR2 YNNKEL (reference sequence). Between the trimmed V and J ends, which lost 11 bases and 2 bases, there was a span of 28 bases. The CDR3 sequence: CAFNPQRGLLYTYNEQFF. CDR3 bases: TGTGCCTTCAATCCGCAACGGGGCCTCCTTTATACCTACAATGAGCAGTTCTTC.

As for this clonotype: One base away lies a much larger clone, so this may be a sequencing read error. The chain recombines TRBV6-2 or TRBV6-3 with TRBJ2-2; 9 bases agree with TRBD2. V lost 2 bases and J lost 6; bases outside the gene matches: 7. Germline lookup yields CDR1 MNHEY and CDR2 SVGEGT. CDR3 length: 16 residues. The DNA of the CDR3 is TGTGCCAGCAGTTACCCCAGCGGGAGGCCCTCCGGGGAGCTGTTTTTT. It encodes CASSYPSGRPSGELFF.

The table lists this clonotype with many counts. V and J are TRBV4-3 and TRBJ2-7; D is unresolved. The CDR3 totals 14 residues. Germline CDR1 and CDR2: LGHNA and YSLEER. Trimming left V 2 bases short and J 3 bases short, with 11 bases between. The CDR3 here is CASSQQSLGYEQYF. The CDR3 bases are TGCGCCAGCAGCCAACAATCCCTGGGCTACGAGCAGTACTTC.

At least ten counts were recorded for this clonotype. V usage is TRBV5-1 and J usage is TRBJ2-1; D may be TRBD2 (5 bases). V was cut by 2 bases and J by 4 bases, with 13 bases left in between. Germline CDR1 and CDR2: SGHRS and YFSETQ. The CDR3 has 15 amino acids. CDR3 loop: CASSFIREPYNEQFF. The CDR3 DNA reads as TGCGCCAGCAGCTTCATAAGGGAGCCATACAATGAGCAGTTCTTC.

This clonotype has more than one count but fewer than ten. The chain combines TRBV20-1 with TRBJ2-4, with a possible D match to TRBD1 (5 bases). V lost 6 bases to trimming and J lost 4 bases, with 16 bases between them. Germline loops: CDR1 DFQATT, CDR2 SNEGSKA (reference sequence). The CDR3 is made up of 14 amino acids. The CDR3 nucleotides are TGCAGTGCCAATAAAGGGGATCTTAAAAACATTCAGTACTTC. Amino acids: CSANKGDLKNIQYF.

Points on this clonotype: This may come from a read error, since a much larger clone is one base off. The V gene is TRBV4-2, the J gene TRBJ2-7, with D uncertain. The germline gives CDR1 LGHNA, CDR2 YNFKEQ. V was clipped by 4 bases and J by 2 bases, with 21 bases between them. The CDR3 contains 17 residues. In DNA form, the CDR3 reads TGTGCCAGCAGCCCTAGTCCACAGTGGAACTTCGCCTACGAGCAGTACTTC. Translating it yields CASSPSPQWNFAYEQYF.

This clonotype has at least ten counts. The rearrangement joins TRBV30 to TRBJ2-7; D perhaps matches TRBD2 (5 bases). The CDR3 loop spans 13 amino acids. Trimming removed 4 bases at V and 6 bases at J, with 16 bases between. Germline lookup yields CDR1 GTSNPN and CDR2 SVGIG (reference sequence). The CDR3 protein is CAWKGLPGGEQYF. CDR3 coding DNA: TGTGCCTGGAAGGGATTGCCCGGAGGCGAGCAGTACTTC.

In this sample, this clonotype turned up many times. This chain connects TRBV10-2 to TRBJ2-2, with 7 nucleotides matching TRBD1. The CDR3 has 15 amino acids. Germline CDR1 WSHSY, CDR2 SAAADI. Trimming took 3 bases from V and 7 from J; bases not matched to a gene: 8. CDR3 residues: CASSERDSKGGELFF. The DNA of the CDR3 is TGCGCCAGCAGTGAAAGGGACAGTAAGGGCGGGGAGCTGTTTTTT.

There are many counts of this clonotype. This chain links TRBV5-1 with TRBJ2-5; the D gene is possibly TRBD1 (6 bases). CDR1 SGHRS and CDR2 YFSETQ come from the germline V gene. Trimming pared 4 bases from V and 0 bases from J, leaving 10 bases between. The CDR3 is 14 amino acids. This CDR3 is CASSLGQYQETQYF. The CDR3 region has the DNA TGCGCCAGCAGCCTCGGACAGTACCAAGAGACCCAGTACTTC.

This clonotype was counted at least ten times. The chain links TRBV28 to TRBJ2-1; D is possibly TRBD1 or TRBD2 (6 bases each). Deletions cut 6 bases from V and 8 bases from J, with 17 bases between. From germline, CDR1 is MDHEN and CDR2 SYDVKM. The CDR3 runs to 14 residues. The CDR3 region is CASRKGGPRYEQFF. CDR3 DNA: TGTGCCAGCAGAAAGGGGGGACCAAGGTATGAGCAGTTCTTC.

About this clonotype itself: A much larger clone differs from this one at a single base, so this may be a read error. The genes are TRBV5-1 and TRBJ2-5; D is uncertain. Trimming stripped 0 bases from V and 5 bases from J, with 11 bases between. The CDR3 has 14 amino acids. Germline V gene lookup returns CDR1 SGHRS and CDR2 YFSETQ. The CDR3 loop is CASSLAPDTETQYF. The CDR3 coding sequence is TGCGCCAGCAGCTTGGCCCCCGATACGGAGACCCAGTACTTC.

This rearrangement joins TRBV6-1 to TRBJ1-4; the D is unclear. CDR3 length equals 10 residues. Between the trimmed V and J ends, which lost 6 bases and 11 bases, there was a span of 7 bases. The germline V gene has CDR1 MNHNS and CDR2 SASEGT. CDR3 nucleotides: TGTGCCAGCAGGGGTGGGAAACTGTTTTTT. Its protein product is CASRGGKLFF.